Many counts were recorded for the clone carrying this TCR beta chain. A single record per CDR3 protein comes from TCRdb applying MiXCR to the PCR reads. The table includes about 35,000 distinct CDR3 sequences, around 20% detected once. This specimen comes from a study of molecular identifiers for immune sequencing clone quantification. CD8+CD4-CCR7+CD45RA+ cells were sorted as naive CD8 T cells. Germline lookup yields CDR1 SGHAT and CDR2 FQNNGV. The CDR3 length is 13 residues. V was trimmed by 5 bases and J by 3 bases, leaving 11 bases between them. Input material: naive CD8+ T cells from blood, with Jurkat cell RNA spiked in. The subset is: FACS-sorted CD8+CD4-CCR7+CD45RA+ naive T cells. This clonotype was sampled from a human donor in good health. Some libraries in this study had Jurkat cell RNA spiked in. The chain carries TRBV11-2 and TRBJ2-7; no reliable D call. The CDR3 DNA sequence: TGTGCCAGCAGCCTCAAAGGTTACTACGAGCAGTACTTC. Amino acid sequence: CASSLKGYYEQYF.